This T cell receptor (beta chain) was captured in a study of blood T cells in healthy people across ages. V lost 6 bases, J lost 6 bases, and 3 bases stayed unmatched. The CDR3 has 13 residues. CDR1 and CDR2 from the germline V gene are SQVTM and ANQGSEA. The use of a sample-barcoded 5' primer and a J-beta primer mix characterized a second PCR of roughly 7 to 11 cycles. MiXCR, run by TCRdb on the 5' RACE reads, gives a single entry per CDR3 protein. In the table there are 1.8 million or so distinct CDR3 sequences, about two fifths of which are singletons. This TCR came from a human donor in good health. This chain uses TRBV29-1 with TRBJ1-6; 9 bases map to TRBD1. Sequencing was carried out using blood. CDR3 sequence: CSVRTGVNSPLHF. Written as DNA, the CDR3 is TGCAGCGTGCGGACAGGGGTTAATTCACCCCTCCACTTT.